This passage covers 31 T cell receptor beta chains from one sample sequenced in a study of cytomegalovirus exposure and HLA in healthy donors. The study ran its PCR with 60 Vbeta and 13 Jbeta primers. Generated by immunoSEQ multiplex PCR, the TCRdb table keeps only in-frame clones and is missing some. The table has about 180,000 clones, about three quarters seen once. The sample comprised PBMCs. All receptors derive from a woman in her fifties or sixties in good health and CMV-seropositive.

This clone showed up just a few times. The chain has TRBV7-2 and TRBJ2-3; D is unclear. V lost 5 bases and J lost 9, with 27 bases in between. CDR1 and CDR2 (germline): SGHTA, FQGNSA. The CDR3 totals 17 residues. The CDR3 protein is CASSLLGWQAWSVTQYF. In nucleotides, the CDR3 is TGTGCCAGCAGCCTTCTCGGTTGGCAGGCTTGGTCGGTGACGCAGTATTTT. Combining the CDR3 with reference TRBV7-2 and TRBJ2-3 gives the whole variable domain GAGVSQSPSNKVTEKGKDVELRCDPISGHTALYWYRQSLGQGLEFLIYFQGNSAPDKSGLPSDRFSAERTGGSVSTLTIQRTQQEDSAVYLCASSLLGWQAWSVTQYFGPGTRLTVL.

The chain combines TRBV5-1 with TRBJ2-1, with a tentative D call TRBD2 (6 bases). The germline V and J ends were trimmed by 4 bases and 5 bases, with 16 bases remaining between them. CDR3 length: 15 residues. The germline V gene has CDR1 SGHRS and CDR2 YFSETQ. The CDR3 bases are TGCGCCAGCAGCCCCCCGGGCCGCGGGAACAATGAGCAGTTCTTC. It yields the protein CASSPPGRGNNEQFF.

This rearrangement joins TRBV7-3 to TRBJ1-2; perhaps TRBD1 as D (5 bases). This CDR3 contains 13 residues. The germline V gene encodes CDR1 SGHTA and CDR2 FQGTGA. The V end lost 5 bases, the J end lost 5 bases, and 12 bases lay between the germline ends. CDR3 in DNA: TGTGCCAGCAGCCTAGATAGGGGTTATGGCTACACCTTC. It is translated as CASSLDRGYGYTF.

V and J are TRBV25-1 and TRBJ2-1; D possibly corresponds to TRBD2 (6 bases). The length of the CDR3 is 16 residues. Germline CDR1 and CDR2: MGHDK and SYGVNS. V lost 5 bases, J lost 2 bases, and 16 bases lay in between. The CDR3 sequence is CASSPLGGVPYNEQFF. CDR3 sequence (DNA): TGTGCCAGCAGTCCCCTGGGGGGTGTACCCTACAATGAGCAGTTCTTC.

V usage is TRBV30 and J usage is TRBJ1-3, with 8 positions matching TRBD1. Germline CDR1 GTSNPN, CDR2 SVGIG (reference sequence). The CDR3 extends over 13 amino acids. Unmatched junction bases numbered 5, after V lost 2 bases and J lost 8 bases. DNA for the CDR3: TGTGCCTGGAGTAGAGGACAGGGTTACACCATATATTTT. It is translated as CAWSRGQGYTIYF.

This clone appeared a single time. The V call is TRBV7-9, the J call TRBJ1-4; 7 bases agree with TRBD1. This CDR3 contains 14 residues. Germline-derived CDR1 and CDR2 are SEHNR and FQNEAQ (reference sequence). V was clipped by 1 base and J by 8 bases; unmatched bases: 4. The CDR3 spells CASSLGQGDEKLFF. The CDR3 nucleotides read TGTGCCAGCAGCTTAGGGCAGGGGGACGAAAAACTGTTTTTT.

This clone was counted only a few times. V and J are TRBV5-4 and TRBJ2-7; TRBD2 matches at 10 bases. The CDR3 spans 13 residues. CDR1 and CDR2 (germline): SGHNT, YYREEE (reference sequence). V shed 5 bases, J shed 6 bases, and the junction held 5 bases outside the gene matches. CDR3 DNA: TGTGCCAGCAGGATAGCGGGGGGTCGCGAGCAGTACTTC. Translating it yields CASRIAGGREQYF. The full variable domain, in which reference TRBV5-4 and TRBJ2-7 provide the parts outside the CDR3, is ETGVTQSPTHLIKTRGQQVTLRCSSQSGHNTVSWYQQALGQGPQFIFQYYREEENGRGNFPPRFSGLQFPNYSSELNVNALELDDSALYLCASRIAGGREQYFGPGTRLTVT.

The V call is TRBV18, the J call TRBJ1-2, with D unresolved. The germline CDR1 and CDR2 sequences are KGHSH and LQKENI. V shed 3 bases and J shed 4 bases, with 9 bases lying between them. The CDR3 totals 13 residues. The CDR3 protein is CASSPGESYGYTF. The CDR3 DNA sequence: TGTGCCAGCTCACCCGGGGAATCCTATGGCTACACCTTC.

This sequence joins TRBV4-2 and TRBJ1-4; D remains ambiguous. The CDR3 has 15 residues. Germline V gives CDR1 LGHNA, CDR2 YNFKEQ. Trimming stripped 1 base from V and 4 bases from J, with 10 bases between. The CDR3 protein is CASSQGREGNEKLFF. The CDR3 bases are TGTGCCAGCAGCCAAGGTCGTGAGGGTAATGAAAAACTGTTTTTT.

The gene calls are TRBV4-1 and TRBJ2-7, with a possible D match to TRBD1 (6 bases). The CDR3 contains 19 residues. Germline assignment: CDR1 MGHRA and CDR2 YSYEKL. The germline V and J ends were trimmed by 0 bases and 3 bases, with 24 bases remaining between them. The CDR3 protein is CASSQDFLQGGTLFYEQYF. CDR3 nucleotides: TGCGCCAGCAGCCAAGATTTTTTACAGGGCGGCACACTCTTCTACGAGCAGTACTTC.

This clone was picked up a small number of times. The chain recombines TRBV5-1 with TRBJ1-2; 8 nucleotides agree with TRBD1. The CDR3 is 17 amino acids. V shed 0 bases, J shed 2 bases, and the junction held 9 bases outside the gene matches. The germline V gene encodes CDR1 SGHRS and CDR2 YFSETQ. The CDR3 sequence is CASSLEGQARTNYGYTF. CDR3 sequence (DNA): TGCGCCAGCAGCTTGGAGGGACAGGCCCGTACAAACTATGGCTACACCTTC.

The rearrangement joins TRBV6-1 to TRBJ2-1; possibly TRBD1 for D (6 bases). The ends were cut back, 2 bases at V and 12 bases at J, with 14 bases in the middle. The germline gives CDR1 MNHNS, CDR2 SASEGT. This CDR3 region has 13 residues. As DNA, the CDR3 is TGTGCCAGCAGTGAAAAGAGGGGGTCGGGGCAGTTCTTC. The encoded protein is CASSEKRGSGQFF.

This clone was detected once. The CDR3 sequence: CAWTNRGSGTQYF. The CDR3 coding sequence is TGTGCCTGGACGAACAGGGGGAGTGGGACCCAGTACTTC. The V call is TRBV30, the J call TRBJ2-5; 8 bases are shared with TRBD1. Germline CDR1 reads GTSNPN; CDR2 reads SVGIG (reference sequence). The CDR3 runs to 13 residues. With V trimmed by 4 bases and J by 7 bases, 8 bases remained unmatched.

The chain has TRBV20-1 and TRBJ2-7; TRBD1 aligns across 9 bases. V was pared by 5 bases and J by 6 bases, with 2 bases of the junction left unmatched. The CDR3 covers 11 residues. Looked up from germline, CDR1 is DFQATT and CDR2 is SNEGSKA (reference sequence). Here the CDR3 reads CSAPTGGEQYF. For the CDR3, the DNA is TGCAGTGCTCCGACAGGGGGCGAGCAGTACTTC.

The V and J genes are TRBV18 and TRBJ1-5; 7 nucleotides match TRBD1. CDR3 length equals 18 residues. CDR1 and CDR2 from the germline V gene are KGHSH and LQKENI. The V and J ends lost 3 bases and 2 bases, in that order; junction bases with no gene match: 13. In DNA, the CDR3 is TGTGCCAGCTCACCTCTGGGACAGACTATAGGAGGCAATCAGCCCCAGCATTTT. Translating gives CASSPLGQTIGGNQPQHF.

This clone was observed a single time. This chain connects TRBV10-3 to TRBJ1-4, with D possibly TRBD1 on 5 matching bases. Between the trimmed V and J ends, which lost 0 bases and 7 bases, there was a span of 12 bases. The CDR3 is made up of 15 amino acids. Germline CDR1 is ENHRY and CDR2 is SYGVKD. The CDR3 protein is CAISESPRVGEKLFF. The CDR3 coding sequence is TGTGCCATCAGTGAGTCACCCAGGGTCGGTGAAAAACTGTTTTTT.

The chain employs TRBV2 and TRBJ1-4; 7 nucleotides match TRBD1. The CDR3 totals 14 residues. Looked up from germline, CDR1 is SNHLY and CDR2 is FYNNEI. Trimming removed 1 base from V and 8 bases from J; junction bases left unmatched: 4. The CDR3 DNA sequence: TGTGCCAGCAGTGAAGACAGGGGAAGAGAAAAACTGTTTTTT. As protein: CASSEDRGREKLFF.

The rearrangement joins TRBV30 to TRBJ2-7; 10 positions match TRBD2. The CDR3 sequence is 15 residues long. The V gene's germline CDR1 is GTSNPN and CDR2 SVGIG (reference sequence). J lost 2 bases, V lost 1 base, and 5 bases had no gene match. The CDR3 sequence is CAWSAGTSVPYEQYF. As DNA, the CDR3 is TGTGCCTGGAGTGCCGGGACTAGCGTCCCCTACGAGCAGTACTTC. Filled out from reference TRBV30 and TRBJ2-7, the complete variable domain reads SQTIHQWPATLVQPVGSPLSLECTVEGTSNPNLYWYRQAAGRGLQLLFYSVGIGQISSEVPQNLSASRPQDRQFILSSKKLLLSDSGFYLCAWSAGTSVPYEQYFGPGTRLTVT.

V usage is TRBV9 and J usage is TRBJ2-1; D remains ambiguous. Trimming pared 4 bases from V and 5 bases from J, leaving 4 bases between. Per the germline V gene, CDR1 is SGDLS and CDR2 is YYNGEE. The CDR3 is made up of 11 amino acids. CDR3 loop: CASSLDNEQFF. As DNA, the CDR3 is TGTGCCAGCAGCCTCGACAATGAGCAGTTCTTC. Filled out from reference TRBV9 and TRBJ2-1, the complete variable domain reads DSGVTQTPKHLITATGQRVTLRCSPRSGDLSVYWYQQSLDQGLQFLIQYYNGEERAKGNILERFSAQQFPDLHSELNLSSLELGDSALYFCASSLDNEQFFGPGTRLTVL.

In regard to this clone: A read error may produce the germline difference seen at one junction end. V is TRBV6-6 and J is TRBJ1-3; D not certain. The CDR3 has 12 amino acids. From germline, CDR1 is MNHNY and CDR2 SVGAGI (reference sequence). The chain's CDR3 is CASSYSGNTIYF. CDR3 DNA: TGTGCCAGCAGCTACTCTGGAAACACCATATATTTT.

V gene TRBV18 combines with J gene TRBJ2-7; 12 bases are a match to TRBD1. There are 14 residues in the CDR3. V lost 4 bases and J lost 6; bases outside the gene matches: 4. Germline V CDR1 and CDR2: KGHSH, LQKENI. This CDR3 reads CASSRGTGGGEQYF. The CDR3 DNA reads as TGTGCCAGCTCACGAGGGACAGGGGGCGGCGAGCAGTACTTC.

This chain connects TRBV6-6 to TRBJ2-7, with 8 positions matching TRBD2. Germline CDR1 reads MNHNY; CDR2 reads SVGAGI (reference sequence). The V segment lost 6 bases and the J segment 5 bases; nucleotides outside the gene matches: 12. CDR3 length: 15 residues. The CDR3 sequence is CASRPGTSTVHEQYF. The CDR3 DNA reads TGTGCCAGCAGACCTGGGACTAGTACCGTCCACGAGCAGTACTTC.

This chain joins TRBV5-1 and TRBJ1-1; no clear D. In germline, CDR1 is SGHRS, CDR2 YFSETQ. CDR3 length: 12 residues. The V end lost 1 base, the J end lost 5 bases, and 6 bases lay between the germline ends. The CDR3 DNA is TGCGCCAGCAGCTTGTCGGTTACTGAAGCTTTCTTT. The encoded protein is CASSLSVTEAFF. The entire variable domain, with the rest obtained from reference TRBV5-1 and TRBJ1-1, is as follows: KAGVTQTPRYLIKTRGQQVTLSCSPISGHRSVSWYQQTPGQGLQFLFEYFSETQRNKGNFPGRFSGRQFSNSRSEMNVSTLELGDSALYLCASSLSVTEAFFGQGTRLTVV.

The chain employs TRBV19 and TRBJ2-5, with 10 bases identical to TRBD1. The V gene end was trimmed by 3 bases and the J gene end by 2 bases; junction bases not matched to a gene: 6. The length of the CDR3 is 16 residues. Germline assignment: CDR1 LNHDA and CDR2 SQIVND (reference sequence). The CDR3 region is CASSISGQGSQETQYF. CDR3 coding DNA: TGTGCCAGTAGTATCTCGGGACAGGGGTCTCAAGAGACCCAGTACTTC.

V and J are TRBV7-3 and TRBJ1-3, with a weak D call TRBD1 (5 bases). This CDR3 spans 16 amino acids. The germline gives CDR1 SGHTA, CDR2 FQGTGA. The germline V and J ends were trimmed by 1 base and 8 bases, with 18 bases remaining between them. For the CDR3, the DNA is TGTGCCAGCAGCTTAAGGGGCCCCGGGGGAGGAGACACCATATATTTT. Its translation: CASSLRGPGGGDTIYF.

The CDR3 DNA is TGTGCCACCGGTTACAGCTCCTACGAGCAGTACTTC. Protein sequence: CATGYSSYEQYF. The chain joins TRBV10-3 to TRBJ2-7, with D hard to call. Trimming stripped 10 bases from V and 0 bases from J, with 10 bases between. The germline CDR1 and CDR2 sequences are ENHRY and SYGVKD. The CDR3 runs 12 residues.

This sequence joins TRBV5-1 and TRBJ1-4, with 8 bases matching TRBD1. The CDR3 runs 16 residues. With 0 bases clipped from V and 2 bases from J, the junction kept 3 bases outside the gene matches. Germline-derived CDR1 and CDR2 are SGHRS and YFSETQ. The CDR3 reads CASSLGTGSTNEKLFF. CDR3 DNA sequence: TGCGCCAGCAGCTTGGGGACAGGGTCTACTAATGAAAAACTGTTTTTT. The full variable domain, with the rest looked up from reference TRBV5-1 and TRBJ1-4, is KAGVTQTPRYLIKTRGQQVTLSCSPISGHRSVSWYQQTPGQGLQFLFEYFSETQRNKGNFPGRFSGRQFSNSRSEMNVSTLELGDSALYLCASSLGTGSTNEKLFFGSGTQLSVL.

This chain joins TRBV7-2 and TRBJ2-3; 13 positions agree with TRBD2. This CDR3 has 15 residues. Losses at the gene ends were 6 bases for V and 6 bases for J; bases not matched to a gene: 6. Looked up from germline, CDR1 is SGHTA and CDR2 is FQGNSA. CDR3 protein: CASRRTSGSTDTQYF. CDR3 bases: TGTGCCAGCAGGCGGACTAGCGGGAGTACGGATACGCAGTATTTT.

This rearrangement joins TRBV7-9 to TRBJ1-5; maybe TRBD1 (6 bases). The germline V gene encodes CDR1 SEHNR and CDR2 FQNEAQ (reference sequence). This CDR3 spans 14 amino acids. V was trimmed by 0 bases and J by 4 bases, leaving 7 bases between them. The CDR3 reads CASSLAGANQPQHF. CDR3 DNA sequence: TGTGCCAGCAGCTTAGCGGGGGCGAATCAGCCCCAGCATTTT.

The chain has TRBV27 and TRBJ1-1, with TRBD1 matching over 7 bases. Germline V gives CDR1 MNHEY, CDR2 SMNVEV (reference sequence). The J segment lost 1 base and the V segment lost 6 bases, leaving 5 bases of the junction unmatched. The CDR3 has 14 amino acids. CDR3 region: CASSRQGSNTEAFF. The CDR3 DNA reads TGTGCCAGCAGCCGACAGGGATCGAACACTGAAGCTTTCTTT.

The chain recombines TRBV5-5 with TRBJ1-1; D ambiguous. CDR3 length: 16 amino acids. The V and J ends lost 0 bases and 3 bases respectively, with 15 bases between them. Per the germline V gene, CDR1 is SGHKS and CDR2 is YYEKEE (reference sequence). The CDR3 DNA follows: TGTGCCAGCAGCTTGGCGACACAAAGGATCTACACTGAAGCTTTCTTT. Its protein product is CASSLATQRIYTEAFF.